Each of the 11 T cell receptor beta chains below was sequenced from the same sample in a study of blood T cell repertoires in COVID-19. Clones were sequenced by immunoSEQ multiplex PCR, and TCRdb holds only the in-frame ones, with some missing. This sample yields about 95,000 clones, of which more than 80% are seen a single time; less than 3% belongs to the top ten. Sequencing used peripheral blood. These receptors were collected from a man aged 45-60 years with COVID-19, enrolled during active disease.

The V gene is TRBV7-2, the J gene TRBJ1-4; the D gene is possibly TRBD1 (5 bases). V was cut by 4 bases and J by 8 bases, with 17 bases left in between. Germline CDR1 and CDR2: SGHTA and FQGNSA. The CDR3 loop spans 15 amino acids. CDR3 sequence reads: CASSSGGRVEEKLFF. The CDR3 nucleotides are TGTGCCAGCAGCTCCGGGGGGAGGGTGGAGGAAAAACTGTTTTTT.

This clone was detected only once. The V gene is TRBV6-2 or TRBV6-3, the J gene TRBJ1-5; weak D call: TRBD1 (6 bases). CDR1 is MNHEY, CDR2 SVGEGT, per germline. The CDR3 length is 14 residues. The V and J ends lost 5 bases and 4 bases respectively, with 12 bases between them. CDR3 sequence (DNA): TGTGCCAGCAGTGACCGGACAGCAAATCAGCCCCAGCATTTT. Translating it yields CASSDRTANQPQHF.

The chain has TRBV27 and TRBJ1-2; 9 nucleotides match TRBD1. Germline values: CDR1 MNHEY, CDR2 SMNVEV (reference sequence). Trimming cost V 5 bases and J 7 bases; bases outside gene matches: 8. This CDR3 has 14 amino acids. In nucleotides, the CDR3 is TGTGCCAGCAGTCCCTATAGACAGGGGGTTGGCTACACCTTC. It specifies CASSPYRQGVGYTF.

The chain has TRBV21-1 and TRBJ1-2; the DNA was not used to check the table's D call, TRBD1. TRBV21-1 corresponds to a pseudogene. The CDR3 runs 12 residues. The CDR3 region has the DNA TGTGCCAGGAGGGGCAGGGGCTATGGCTACACCTTC. Translating gives CARRGRGYGYTF.

V gene TRBV6-5 combines with J gene TRBJ1-2; tentatively, D is TRBD1 (5 bases). The CDR3 is 14 amino acids. In germline, CDR1 is MNHEY, CDR2 SVGAGI. Trimming shortened V by 5 bases and J by 6 bases, and 16 bases separated the two germline ends. CDR3 nucleotides: TGTGCCAGCAGTCCCCACAGGAATCGTGATGGCTACACCTTC. Protein: CASSPHRNRDGYTF.

The gene calls are TRBV28 and TRBJ1-4, with unresolved D. V was cut by 2 bases and J by 8 bases, with 15 bases left in between. The CDR3 spans 15 residues. Germline V gene lookup returns CDR1 MDHEN and CDR2 SYDVKM. The DNA of the CDR3 is TGTGCCAGCAGTTTAAGGCGTATCATGCGGGAAAAACTGTTTTTT. This translates into CASSLRRIMREKLFF.

This rearrangement joins TRBV30 to TRBJ1-6, with D possibly TRBD1 on 5 matching bases. V lost 4 bases, J lost 14 bases, and 24 bases lay in between. Per the germline V gene, CDR1 is GTSNPN and CDR2 is SVGIG (reference sequence). This CDR3 region has 15 residues. CDR3 coding DNA: TGTGCCTGGACGACAGAATCTCCTCTTTTTATGGCCCTCCACTTT. It codes for CAWTTESPLFMALHF.

The V and J genes are TRBV18 and TRBJ1-2; D is perhaps TRBD1 (6 bases). The ends were cut back, 4 bases at V and 7 bases at J, with 10 bases in the middle. CDR1 and CDR2 from the germline V gene are KGHSH and LQKENI. The CDR3 runs 12 residues. The CDR3 region is CASSHRVSGYTF. CDR3 sequence (DNA): TGTGCCAGCTCACACAGGGTCAGTGGCTACACCTTC.

This rearrangement joins TRBV3-1 (or the pseudogene TRBV3-2) to TRBJ2-5, with D tentatively TRBD1 (6 bases). In germline, CDR1 is LGHDT, CDR2 YNNKEL (reference sequence). The CDR3 extends over 14 amino acids. Trimming left V 6 bases short and J 5 bases short, with 16 bases between. The CDR3 DNA reads TGTGCCAGCAGTCGACAGGAGTTTAGGGAGACCCAGTACTTC. Translating gives CASSRQEFRETQYF.

The chain carries TRBV27 and TRBJ1-3; TRBD1 matches at 8 bases. Germline lookup yields CDR1 MNHEY and CDR2 SMNVEV (reference sequence). Germline trimming cut 5 bases from V and 4 bases from J; bases unmatched to any gene: 7. CDR3 size: 15 residues. The DNA of the CDR3 is TGTGCCAGCAGTAACGGACAGGGCCTCGGAAACACCATATATTTT. Translating it yields CASSNGQGLGNTIYF.

The chain has TRBV9 and TRBJ2-3, with 9 bases lining up with TRBD2. V was clipped by 0 bases and J by 1 base; unmatched bases: 0. Germline lookup yields CDR1 SGDLS and CDR2 YYNGEE. The CDR3 spans 15 residues. CDR3 nucleotide sequence: TGTGCCAGCAGCGTAGGGACTAGCGGCACAGATACGCAGTATTTT. This codes for CASSVGTSGTDTQYF.